This T cell receptor (beta chain) was captured by sequencing in a study of PD-L1 blockade in urothelial cancer. Time point in this sample: pretreatment peripheral blood. Each individual provided 1 to 8 samples (taken pretreatment and on-treatment). Clones were read by immunoSEQ multiplex PCR, and TCRdb kept only the in-frame ones, dropping some. Of 70,000 to 100,000 clones in the sample, 84% are singletons; the top ten hold 2% to 2.5%. This TCR came from a man in his sixties with urothelial cancer. Sequences were derived from PBMCs, sampled around atezolizumab (anti-PD-L1) treatment.

The CDR3 spells CASSKGANWDRHYSNQPQHF. The CDR3 bases are TGTGCCAGCAGCAAAGGAGCTAATTGGGACAGACACTATAGCAATCAGCCCCAGCATTTT. The V call is TRBV21-1, the J call TRBJ1-5; the DNA was not used to check the table's D call, TRBD1. TRBV21-1 is a pseudogene. The length of the CDR3 is 20 residues.